The clone carrying this TCR beta chain turned up a few times. This entry belongs to a study of graft-versus-host responses after intestinal transplantation. Trimming at V came to 4 bases and at J to 3 bases, leaving 2 bases not matched to a gene. Germline V gene sequence: CDR1 MNHNS, CDR2 SASEGT. The CDR3 is 15 residues long. Only in-frame clones appear in the TCRdb table, and some are missing; sequencing was by immunoSEQ multiplex PCR. The sample lists roughly 1,300 clones; about 87% were seen once. The specimen was PBMCs, collected around 33 days after intestinal transplant. The receptor comes from a human patient who received an intestinal transplant, so some T cells may come from the graft donor. The rearrangement uses TRBV6-1 and TRBJ2-2; 10 bases align to TRBD1. CDR3 bases: TGTGCCAGCAGTGCCGGGACAGGGGACACCGGGGAGCTGTTTTTT. This codes for CASSAGTGDTGELFF.